This TCR beta chain originates from a study of blood T cell repertoires in COVID-19. Study context: COVID-19 samples, acute and convalescent, were from the United States, Italy and Spain.

Original methodology: Amplifying reference gene primers gave estimates of nucleated cell counts. Sequenced by immunoSEQ multiplex PCR; TCRdb stores in-frame clones only, minus some. D and trimming come from the DNA, and the V and J calls and clone size come from that table. The sample includes roughly 38,000 clones, around 80% seen only once; the top ten take approximately 9.1%. The V gene lost 4 bases and the J gene lost 2 bases, with 3 bases spanning the gap. This CDR3 contains 12 residues. Germline V gives CDR1 MNHNY, CDR2 SVGAGI (reference sequence). A few counts support this clone. The V and J genes are TRBV6-6 and TRBJ1-3; no clear D. Sequenced material: peripheral blood. The source is a man in his sixties in a cohort sampled during active COVID-19. CDR3 amino acids: CASSSAGNTIYF. DNA of the CDR3: TGTGCCAGCAGTTCCGCTGGAAACACCATATATTTT.